Listed below are T cell receptor beta chains from one sample, sequenced in a study of control samples from healthy donors and cancer patients. TCRdb's table, derived via immunoSEQ multiplex PCR, lists solely in-frame clones and lacks some. The table shows about 100,000 clones, with roughly 90% occurring only once. Sequencing was done on a sample of blood. These receptors were taken from a woman between 45 and 65 years old in good health. CDR3s leave out the opening cysteine and the closing phenylalanine or tryptophan. Fields, in order: V gene, J gene, CDR3 protein.

V: TRBV10-3; J: TRBJ2-7; CDR3: AITRGGGLDEQY
V: TRBV9; J: TRBJ1-3; CDR3: ASSGDGRWNTIY
V: TRBV5-4; J: TRBJ1-1; CDR3: ASSLRDIYMNTEAF
V: TRBV3-1/TRBV3-2; J: TRBJ2-7; CDR3: ASSQDGSGGAFYEQY
V: TRBV30; J: TRBJ1-2; CDR3: AWSVPPGTGYT
V: TRBV11-2; J: TRBJ1-6; CDR3: ATRKADNPNSPLH
V: TRBV12-3/TRBV12-4; J: TRBJ1-5; CDR3: ASSLNQPQH
V: TRBV7-8; J: TRBJ1-1; CDR3: ASSLAGRGQFMNTEAF
V: TRBV24-1; J: TRBJ2-5; CDR3: ATSGTGGRRETQY
V: TRBV6-1; J: TRBJ1-1; CDR3: ASSDEAGGGWTEAF
V: TRBV29-1; J: TRBJ2-3; CDR3: SVGLNTDTQY
V: TRBV5-6; J: TRBJ1-1; CDR3: ASSFGGDTEAF
V: TRBV27; J: TRBJ2-1; CDR3: ASSGRDSLAGAGEQF
V: TRBV13; J: TRBJ1-2; CDR3: ASSSTGTEVYGYT
V: TRBV18; J: TRBJ1-4; CDR3: ASSPRPEDEKLF
V: TRBV5-1; J: TRBJ2-7; CDR3: ASSPDVFFQSSYEQY
V: TRBV4-3; J: TRBJ1-2; CDR3: ASSRGERGRNSQHGYT
V: TRBV27; J: TRBJ2-7; CDR3: ASSRTGIGYEQY
V: TRBV29-1; J: TRBJ1-2; CDR3: SVQTKGGQGNYGYT
V: TRBV3-1/TRBV3-2; J: TRBJ1-2; CDR3: ASSHRLEIFYGYT
V: TRBV6-5; J: TRBJ2-2; CDR3: ASRGQGTGELF
V: TRBV7-2; J: TRBJ2-1; CDR3: ASSLGIGYNEQF
V: TRBV5-6; J: TRBJ1-1; CDR3: ASSLYYSEAAF
V: TRBV7-6; J: TRBJ2-2; CDR3: ASSLVATGTSNTGELF
V: TRBV11-2; J: TRBJ2-3; CDR3: ASSLLGDTQY
V: TRBV7-3; J: TRBJ1-1; CDR3: ATFRGPETEAF
V: TRBV23-1; J: TRBJ1-6; CDR3: ASSHIWTGGSPLH
V: TRBV9; J: TRBJ2-3; CDR3: ASSGAKAGATTDTQY
V: TRBV12-3/TRBV12-4; J: TRBJ2-5; CDR3: ASSRGQGETQY
V: TRBV6-6; J: TRBJ2-5; CDR3: ASSYATSDGDETQY
V: TRBV5-1; J: TRBJ1-5; CDR3: ASSITGGRQPQH
V: TRBV25-1; J: TRBJ2-1; CDR3: ASSESVGGRPPDEQF
V: TRBV6-1; J: TRBJ2-1; CDR3: ASSEVGTGGLAEQF
V: TRBV10-3; J: TRBJ1-6; CDR3: AINDKEYSPLH
V: TRBV7-9; J: TRBJ1-3; CDR3: ASSSKTGIGNTIY
V: TRBV18; J: TRBJ1-2; CDR3: ASSPPGGVGYT
V: TRBV5-6; J: TRBJ2-2; CDR3: ASSQPGTGLFSAGELF
V: TRBV5-1; J: TRBJ1-3; CDR3: ASSFDRGRQFYAGNTIY
V: TRBV7-6; J: TRBJ2-3; CDR3: ASSLTSAGTDTQY
V: TRBV2; J: TRBJ1-5; CDR3: ASRPPAGQGHQPQH
V: TRBV20-1; J: TRBJ2-1; CDR3: SASPPTSLPHEQF
V: TRBV6-5; J: TRBJ2-5; CDR3: ASSRQGAGVETQY
V: TRBV5-4; J: TRBJ2-4; CDR3: ASSLGPILPLLAKNIQY
V: TRBV2; J: TRBJ1-5; CDR3: ASTRDRTDQPQH
V: TRBV11-1; J: TRBJ2-2; CDR3: ASSSNRMNTGELF
V: TRBV25-1; J: TRBJ1-5; CDR3: ASMESGSGAQPQH
V: TRBV6-2/TRBV6-3; J: TRBJ1-1; CDR3: ASSYRDNTEAF
V: TRBV5-1; J: TRBJ2-2; CDR3: ASSQPGTGTGELF
V: TRBV10-3; J: TRBJ1-3; CDR3: AISEGSFSGNTIY
V: TRBV29-1; J: TRBJ1-3; CDR3: SVEVSSGNTIY
V: TRBV6-2/TRBV6-3; J: TRBJ1-5; CDR3: ASSRPPRGGGNQPQH
V: TRBV11-2; J: TRBJ1-2; CDR3: ASSLEQRAAGGYT